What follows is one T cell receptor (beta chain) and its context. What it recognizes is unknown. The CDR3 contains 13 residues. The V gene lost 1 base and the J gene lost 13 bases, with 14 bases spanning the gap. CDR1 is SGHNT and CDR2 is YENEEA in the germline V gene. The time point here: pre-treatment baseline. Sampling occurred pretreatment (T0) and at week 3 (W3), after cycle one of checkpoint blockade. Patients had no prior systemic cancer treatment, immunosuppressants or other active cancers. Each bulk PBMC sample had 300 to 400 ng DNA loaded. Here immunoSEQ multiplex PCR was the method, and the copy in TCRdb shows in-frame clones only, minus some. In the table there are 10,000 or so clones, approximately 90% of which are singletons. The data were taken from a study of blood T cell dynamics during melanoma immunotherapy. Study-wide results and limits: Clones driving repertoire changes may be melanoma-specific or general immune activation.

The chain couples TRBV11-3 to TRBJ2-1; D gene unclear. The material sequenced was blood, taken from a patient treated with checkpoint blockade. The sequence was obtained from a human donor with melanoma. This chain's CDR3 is CASSLGPGDRQFF. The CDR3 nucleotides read TGTGCCAGCAGCTTAGGCCCCGGAGACCGCCAGTTCTTC.